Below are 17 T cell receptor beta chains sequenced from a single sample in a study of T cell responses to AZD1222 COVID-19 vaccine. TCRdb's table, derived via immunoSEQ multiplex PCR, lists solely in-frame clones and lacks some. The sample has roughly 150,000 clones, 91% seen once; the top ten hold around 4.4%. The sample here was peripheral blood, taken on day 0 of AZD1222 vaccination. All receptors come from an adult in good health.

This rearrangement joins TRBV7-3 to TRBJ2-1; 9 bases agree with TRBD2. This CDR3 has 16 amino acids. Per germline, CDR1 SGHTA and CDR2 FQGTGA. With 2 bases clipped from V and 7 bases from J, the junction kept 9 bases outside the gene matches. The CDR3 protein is CASSLLSGSGGNEQFF. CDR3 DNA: TGTGCCAGCAGCTTACTTAGCGGGAGCGGAGGGAATGAGCAGTTCTTC.

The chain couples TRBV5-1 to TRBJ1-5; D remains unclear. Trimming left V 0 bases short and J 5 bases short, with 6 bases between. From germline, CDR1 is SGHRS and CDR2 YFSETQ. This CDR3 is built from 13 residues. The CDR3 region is CASSLELDQPQHF. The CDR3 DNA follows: TGCGCCAGCAGCTTGGAATTGGATCAGCCCCAGCATTTT.

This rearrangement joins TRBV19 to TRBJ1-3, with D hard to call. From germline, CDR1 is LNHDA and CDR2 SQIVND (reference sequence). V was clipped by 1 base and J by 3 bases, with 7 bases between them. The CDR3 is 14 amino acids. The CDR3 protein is CASSIARIGNTIYF. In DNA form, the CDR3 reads TGTGCCAGTAGTATAGCCCGCATTGGAAACACCATATATTTT.

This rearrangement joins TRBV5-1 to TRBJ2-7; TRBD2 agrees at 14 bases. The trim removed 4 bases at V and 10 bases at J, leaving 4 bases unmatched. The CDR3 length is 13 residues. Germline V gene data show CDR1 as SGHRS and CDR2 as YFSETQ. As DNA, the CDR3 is TGCGCCAGCAGCGTCGGGACTAGCGGGAGTCAGTACTTC. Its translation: CASSVGTSGSQYF.

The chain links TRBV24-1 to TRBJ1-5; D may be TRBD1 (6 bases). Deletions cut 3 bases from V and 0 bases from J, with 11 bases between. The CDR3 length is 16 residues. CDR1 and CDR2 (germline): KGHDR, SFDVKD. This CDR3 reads CATSDAAGASNQPQHF. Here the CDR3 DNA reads TGTGCCACCAGTGATGCCGCAGGGGCTAGCAATCAGCCCCAGCATTTT.

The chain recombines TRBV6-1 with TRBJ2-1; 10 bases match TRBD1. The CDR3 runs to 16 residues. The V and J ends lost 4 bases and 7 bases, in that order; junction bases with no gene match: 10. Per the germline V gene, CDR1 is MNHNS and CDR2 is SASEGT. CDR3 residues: CASSVYWGQGNNEQFF. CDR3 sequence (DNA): TGTGCCAGCAGTGTCTACTGGGGACAGGGGAATAATGAGCAGTTCTTC.

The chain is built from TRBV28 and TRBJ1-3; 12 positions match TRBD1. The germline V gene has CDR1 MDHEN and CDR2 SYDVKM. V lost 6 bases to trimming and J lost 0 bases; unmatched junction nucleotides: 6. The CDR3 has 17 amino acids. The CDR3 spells CASSTGTGGLSGNTIYF. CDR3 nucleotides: TGTGCCAGCAGCACCGGGACAGGGGGCCTCTCTGGAAACACCATATATTTT. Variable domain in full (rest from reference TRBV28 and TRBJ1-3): DVKVTQSSRYLVKRTGEKVFLECVQDMDHENMFWYRQDPGLGLRLIYFSYDVKMKEKGDIPEGYSVSREKKERFSLILESASTNQTSMYLCASSTGTGGLSGNTIYFGEGSWLTVV.

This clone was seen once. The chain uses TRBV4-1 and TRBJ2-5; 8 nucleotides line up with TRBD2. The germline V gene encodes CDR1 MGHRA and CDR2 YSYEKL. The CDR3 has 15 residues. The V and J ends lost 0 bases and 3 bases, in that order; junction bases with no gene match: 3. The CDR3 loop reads CASSQDTTSEETQYF. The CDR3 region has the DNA TGCGCCAGCAGCCAAGATACGACTAGCGAAGAGACCCAGTACTTC.

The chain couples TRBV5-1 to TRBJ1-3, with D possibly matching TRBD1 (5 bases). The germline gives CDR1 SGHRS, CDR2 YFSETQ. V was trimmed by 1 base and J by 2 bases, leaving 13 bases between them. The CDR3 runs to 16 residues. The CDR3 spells CASSLTTQGPGNTIYF. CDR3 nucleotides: TGCGCCAGCAGCTTGACAACCCAGGGCCCTGGAAACACCATATATTTT.

The CDR3 DNA reads TGTGCCAGCAGCATAGCCGGAGTGGGAGATGAGCAGTTCTTC. It encodes CASSIAGVGDEQFF. The chain uses TRBV3-1 (or the pseudogene TRBV3-2) and TRBJ2-1, with D perhaps matching TRBD2 (5 bases). Trimming removed 5 bases at V and 8 bases at J, with 16 bases between. The germline CDR1 and CDR2 sequences are LGHDT and YNNKEL (reference sequence). CDR3 length: 14 amino acids.

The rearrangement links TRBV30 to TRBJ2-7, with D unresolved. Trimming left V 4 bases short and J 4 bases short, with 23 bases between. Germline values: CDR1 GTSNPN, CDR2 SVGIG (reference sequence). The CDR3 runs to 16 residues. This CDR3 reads CAWTHPRRNPEYEQYF. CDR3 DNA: TGTGCCTGGACTCATCCCCGTCGGAATCCGGAGTACGAGCAGTACTTC.

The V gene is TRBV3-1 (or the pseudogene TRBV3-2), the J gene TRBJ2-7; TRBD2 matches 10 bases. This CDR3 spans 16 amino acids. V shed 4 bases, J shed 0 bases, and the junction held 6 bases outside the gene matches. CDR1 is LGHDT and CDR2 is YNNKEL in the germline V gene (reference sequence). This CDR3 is CASSRNLAGGSYEQYF. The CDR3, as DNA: TGTGCCAGCAGCCGCAACTTAGCGGGAGGCTCCTACGAGCAGTACTTC.

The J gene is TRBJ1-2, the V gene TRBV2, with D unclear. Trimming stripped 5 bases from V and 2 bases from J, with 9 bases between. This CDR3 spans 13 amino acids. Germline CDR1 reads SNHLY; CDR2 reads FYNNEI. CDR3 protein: CASSNAENYGYTF. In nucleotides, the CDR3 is TGTGCCAGCAGTAACGCAGAAAACTATGGCTACACCTTC.

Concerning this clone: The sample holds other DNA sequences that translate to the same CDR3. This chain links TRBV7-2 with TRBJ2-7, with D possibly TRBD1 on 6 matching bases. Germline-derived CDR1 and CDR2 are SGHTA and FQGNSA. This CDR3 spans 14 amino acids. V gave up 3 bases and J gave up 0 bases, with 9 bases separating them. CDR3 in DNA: TGTGCCAGCAGCTTGACAGGAAGCTCCTACGAGCAGTACTTC. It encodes CASSLTGSSYEQYF.

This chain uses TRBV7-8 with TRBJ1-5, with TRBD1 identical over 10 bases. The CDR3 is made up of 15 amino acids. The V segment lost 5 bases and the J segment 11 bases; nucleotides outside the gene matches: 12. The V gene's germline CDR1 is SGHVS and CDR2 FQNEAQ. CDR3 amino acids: CASSRTGTGVRTQHF. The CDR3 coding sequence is TGTGCCAGCAGCAGGACAGGGACAGGGGTCCGCACCCAGCATTTT.

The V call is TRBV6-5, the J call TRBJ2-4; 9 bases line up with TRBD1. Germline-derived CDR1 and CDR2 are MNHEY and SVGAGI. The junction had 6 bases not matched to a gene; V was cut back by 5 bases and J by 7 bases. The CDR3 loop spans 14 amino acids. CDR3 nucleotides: TGTGCCAGCAGTAAACAGGGGGCTAGGAACATTCAGTACTTC. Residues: CASSKQGARNIQYF.

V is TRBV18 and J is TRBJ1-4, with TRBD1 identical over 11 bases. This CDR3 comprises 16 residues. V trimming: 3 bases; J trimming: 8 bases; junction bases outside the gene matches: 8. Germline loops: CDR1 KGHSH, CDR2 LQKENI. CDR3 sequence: CASSPNGQGASEKLFF. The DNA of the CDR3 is TGTGCCAGCTCACCTAACGGACAGGGGGCCTCGGAAAAACTGTTTTTT.